This TCR beta chain was identified during a study of regulatory T cells in long-lasting Graves disease. General study findings and limits: Newly diagnosed patients shared about a thousand public clonotypes; persistent patients shared around 2,800.

Described time point: newly diagnosed GD, antithyroid drugs for less than 3 months. Scientists built the TCR library using RNA that was extracted from PBMCs. The authors built TCR beta libraries using iRepertoire HTBI primers and Arm-PCR of CDR3 regions. TCRdb reprocessed the multiplex PCR reads with MiXCR, giving one entry per CDR3 protein. The top ten hold 30% of the sample, which has hundreds of thousands of distinct CDR3 sequences, over 15% seen once. This clonotype was observed a handful of times. No antigen is known for it. Germline values: CDR1 MDHEN, CDR2 SYDVKM. V lost 2 bases and J 3 bases, leaving 4 bases between the germline ends. The CDR3 has 12 amino acids. These data were also filed under a second study, of T cells in Graves' hyperthyroidism and ophthalmopathy. As that study records: The TCR CDR3 was amplified in a first-round RT-PCR using the HTBI primer set.

The sequence derives from a man aged 35-49 years with Graves disease. Sequenced here: peripheral blood mononuclear cells (PBMCs), sampled at new diagnosis, from a patient treated with antithyroid drugs. The chain carries TRBV28 and TRBJ1-1; D remains ambiguous. The chain's CDR3 is CASSLEDTEAFF. In DNA, the CDR3 is TGTGCCAGCAGTTTAGAGGACACTGAAGCTTTCTTT.